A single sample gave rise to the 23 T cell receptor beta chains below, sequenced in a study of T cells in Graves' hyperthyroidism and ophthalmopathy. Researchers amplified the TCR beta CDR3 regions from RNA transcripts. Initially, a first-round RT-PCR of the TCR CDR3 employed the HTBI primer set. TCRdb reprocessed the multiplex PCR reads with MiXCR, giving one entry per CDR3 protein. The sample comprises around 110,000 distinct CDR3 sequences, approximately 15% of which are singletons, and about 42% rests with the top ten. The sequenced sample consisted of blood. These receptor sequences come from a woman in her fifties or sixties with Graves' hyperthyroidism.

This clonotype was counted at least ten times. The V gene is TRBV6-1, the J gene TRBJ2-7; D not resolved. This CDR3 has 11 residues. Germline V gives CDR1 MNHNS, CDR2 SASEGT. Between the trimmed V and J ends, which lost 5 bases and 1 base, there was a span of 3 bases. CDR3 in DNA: TGTGCCAGCAGTAGATCCTACGAGCAGTACGTC. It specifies CASSRSYEQYV.

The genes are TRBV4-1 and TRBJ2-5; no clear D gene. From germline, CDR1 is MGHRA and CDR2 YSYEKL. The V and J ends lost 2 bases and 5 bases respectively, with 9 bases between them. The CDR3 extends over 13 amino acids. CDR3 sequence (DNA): TGCGCCAGCAGCCAAAGCTGGTTGGAGACCCAGTACTTC. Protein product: CASSQSWLETQYF.

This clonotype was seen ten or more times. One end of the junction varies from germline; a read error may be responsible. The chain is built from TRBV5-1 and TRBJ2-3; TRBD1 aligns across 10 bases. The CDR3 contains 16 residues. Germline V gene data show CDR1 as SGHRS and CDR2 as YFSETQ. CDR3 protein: CASSLGGQGSTDTQYF. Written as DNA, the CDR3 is TGCGCCAGCAGCTTGGGGGGACAGGGGAGCACGGATACGCAGTATTTT.

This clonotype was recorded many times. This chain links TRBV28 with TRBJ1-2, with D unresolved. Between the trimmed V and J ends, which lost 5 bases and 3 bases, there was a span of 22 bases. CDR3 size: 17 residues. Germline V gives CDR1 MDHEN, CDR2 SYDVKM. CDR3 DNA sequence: TGTGCCAGCAGTCTTGCCTCCAGGCAGCGAAAAGACTATGGCTACACCTTC. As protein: CASSLASRQRKDYGYTF.

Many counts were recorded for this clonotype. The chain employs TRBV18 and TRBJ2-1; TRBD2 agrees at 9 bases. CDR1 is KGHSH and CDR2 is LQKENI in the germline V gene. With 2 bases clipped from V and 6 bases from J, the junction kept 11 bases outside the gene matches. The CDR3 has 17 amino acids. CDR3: CASSPSPGTSRSNEQFF. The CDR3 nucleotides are TGTGCCAGCTCACCATCGCCCGGGACTAGCCGGAGCAATGAGCAGTTCTTC.

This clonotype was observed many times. CDR3 nucleotides: TGTGCCAGCTATTCGAGCGGTGGGGGAGGCTACACCTTC. This gives the protein CASYSSGGGGYTF. The chain couples TRBV28 to TRBJ1-2; D is perhaps TRBD1 (5 bases). There are 13 residues in the CDR3. V was pared by 8 bases and J by 8 bases, with 18 bases between. The V gene's germline CDR1 is MDHEN and CDR2 SYDVKM.

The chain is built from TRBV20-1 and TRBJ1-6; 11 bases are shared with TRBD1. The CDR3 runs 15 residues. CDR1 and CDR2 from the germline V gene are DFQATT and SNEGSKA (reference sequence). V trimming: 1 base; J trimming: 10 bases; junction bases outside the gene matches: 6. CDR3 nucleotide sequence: TGCAGTGCTAGAGTAGGGGGACAGGGGGTCTCACCCCTCCACTTT. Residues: CSARVGGQGVSPLHF.

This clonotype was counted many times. CDR3 DNA: TGTGCCAGCAGTATCTATAGGGGGGTGTCTGAAGCTTTCTTT. This translates into CASSIYRGVSEAFF. The V call is TRBV7-2, the J call TRBJ1-1; D might be TRBD1 (6 bases). CDR1 and CDR2 (germline): SGHTA, FQGNSA. Trimming stripped 6 bases from V and 6 bases from J, with 17 bases between. There are 14 residues in the CDR3.

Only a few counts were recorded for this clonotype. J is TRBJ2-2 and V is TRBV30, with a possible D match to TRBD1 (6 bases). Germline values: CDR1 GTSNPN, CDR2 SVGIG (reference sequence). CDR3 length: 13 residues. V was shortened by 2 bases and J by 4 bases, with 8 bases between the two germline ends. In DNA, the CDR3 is TGTGCCTGGAGTCCACAGGGCACCGGGGAGCTGTTTTTT. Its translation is CAWSPQGTGELFF.

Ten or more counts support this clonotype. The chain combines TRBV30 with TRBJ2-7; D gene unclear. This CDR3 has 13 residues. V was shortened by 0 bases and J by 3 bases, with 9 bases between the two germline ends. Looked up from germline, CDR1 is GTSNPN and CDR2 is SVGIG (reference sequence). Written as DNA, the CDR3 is TGTGCCTGGAGTGTACGACCGCTCTACGAGCAGTACTTC. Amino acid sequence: CAWSVRPLYEQYF. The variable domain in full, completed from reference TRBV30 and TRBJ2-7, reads SQTIHQWPATLVQPVGSPLSLECTVEGTSNPNLYWYRQAAGRGLQLLFYSVGIGQISSEVPQNLSASRPQDRQFILSSKKLLLSDSGFYLCAWSVRPLYEQYFGPGTRLTVT.

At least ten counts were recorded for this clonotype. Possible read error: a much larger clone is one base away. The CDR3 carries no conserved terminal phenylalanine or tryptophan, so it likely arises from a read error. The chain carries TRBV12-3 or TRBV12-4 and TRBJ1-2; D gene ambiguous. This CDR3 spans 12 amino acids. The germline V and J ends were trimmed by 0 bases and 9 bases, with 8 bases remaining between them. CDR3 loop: CASSLAEASYTL. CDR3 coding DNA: TGTGCCAGCAGTTTAGCGGAGGCGAGCTACACCCTC.

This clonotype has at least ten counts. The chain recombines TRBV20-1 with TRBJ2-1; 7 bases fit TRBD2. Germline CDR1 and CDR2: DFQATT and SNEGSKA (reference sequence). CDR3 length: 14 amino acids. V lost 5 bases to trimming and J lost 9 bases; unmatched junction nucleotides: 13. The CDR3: CSAAPPLAGVEQFF. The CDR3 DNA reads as TGCAGTGCTGCACCCCCCCTGGCGGGAGTTGAGCAGTTCTTC.

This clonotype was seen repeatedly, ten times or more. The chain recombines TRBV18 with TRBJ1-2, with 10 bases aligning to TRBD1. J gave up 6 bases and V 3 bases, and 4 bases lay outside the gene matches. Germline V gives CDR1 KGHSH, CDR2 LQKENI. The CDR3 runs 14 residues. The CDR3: CASSPGTGDHGYTF. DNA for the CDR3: TGTGCCAGCTCACCCGGGACAGGGGATCATGGCTACACCTTC. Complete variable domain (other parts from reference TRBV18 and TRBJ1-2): NAGVMQNPRHLVRRRGQEARLRCSPMKGHSHVYWYRQLPEEGLKFMVYLQKENIIDESGMPKERFSAEFPKEGPSILRIQQVVRGDSAAYFCASSPGTGDHGYTFGSGTRLTVV.

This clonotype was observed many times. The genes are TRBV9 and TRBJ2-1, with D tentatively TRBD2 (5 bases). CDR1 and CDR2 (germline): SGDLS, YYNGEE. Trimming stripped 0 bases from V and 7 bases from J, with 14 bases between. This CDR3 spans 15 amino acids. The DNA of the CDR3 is TGTGCCAGCAGCGTAGTTGGCCCCCGGGGTAATGAGCAGTTCTTC. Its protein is CASSVVGPRGNEQFF.

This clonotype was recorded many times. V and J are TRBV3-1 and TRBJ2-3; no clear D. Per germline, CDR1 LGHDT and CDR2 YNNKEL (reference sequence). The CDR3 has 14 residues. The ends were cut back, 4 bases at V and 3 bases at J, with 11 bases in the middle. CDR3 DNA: TGTGCCAGCAGCCCCCAGGCCCATACAGATACGCAGTATTTT. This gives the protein CASSPQAHTDTQYF.

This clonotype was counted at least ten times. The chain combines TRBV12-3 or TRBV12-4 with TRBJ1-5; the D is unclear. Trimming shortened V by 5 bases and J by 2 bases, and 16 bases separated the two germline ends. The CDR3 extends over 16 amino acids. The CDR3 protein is CASSRSAAVGNQPQHF. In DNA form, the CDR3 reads TGTGCCAGCAGTCGCTCTGCGGCAGTTGGCAATCAGCCCCAGCATTTT.

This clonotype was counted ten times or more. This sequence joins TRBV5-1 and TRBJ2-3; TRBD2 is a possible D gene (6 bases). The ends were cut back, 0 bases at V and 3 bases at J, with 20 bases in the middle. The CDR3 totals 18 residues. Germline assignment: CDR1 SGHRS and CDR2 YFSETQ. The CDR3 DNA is TGCGCCAGCAGCTTGGCTTCGGGGGACGGAGTATGGACAGATACGCAGTATTTT. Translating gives CASSLASGDGVWTDTQYF.

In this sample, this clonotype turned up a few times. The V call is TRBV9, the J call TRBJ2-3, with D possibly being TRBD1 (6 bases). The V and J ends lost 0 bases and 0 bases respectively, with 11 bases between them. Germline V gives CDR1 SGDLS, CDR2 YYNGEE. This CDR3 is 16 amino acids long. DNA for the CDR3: TGTGCCAGCAGCGTAGACACGGGACAAAGCACAGATACGCAGTATTTT. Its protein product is CASSVDTGQSTDTQYF.

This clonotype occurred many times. The CDR3, as DNA: TGTGCCAGCAGCTTAGTAGGCGGGAGGTACAATGAGCAGTTCTTC. Amino acids: CASSLVGGRYNEQFF. The chain recombines TRBV7-2 with TRBJ2-1; TRBD2 agrees at 8 bases. This CDR3 contains 15 residues. The trim removed 1 base at V and 4 bases at J, leaving 3 bases unmatched. Per the germline V gene, CDR1 is SGHTA and CDR2 is FQGNSA.

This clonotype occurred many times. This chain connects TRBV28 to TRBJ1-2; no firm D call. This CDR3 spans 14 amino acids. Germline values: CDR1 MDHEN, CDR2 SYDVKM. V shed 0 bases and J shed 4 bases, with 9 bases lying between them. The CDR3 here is CASSLWASPYGYTF. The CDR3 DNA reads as TGTGCCAGCAGTTTATGGGCCAGTCCCTATGGCTACACCTTC.

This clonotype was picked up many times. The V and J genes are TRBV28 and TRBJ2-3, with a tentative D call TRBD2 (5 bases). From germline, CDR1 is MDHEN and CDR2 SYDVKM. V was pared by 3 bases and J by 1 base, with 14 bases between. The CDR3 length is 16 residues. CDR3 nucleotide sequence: TGTGCCAGCAGTTTCCCCCTTGGCGGGCGCACAGATACGCAGTATTTT. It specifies CASSFPLGGRTDTQYF.

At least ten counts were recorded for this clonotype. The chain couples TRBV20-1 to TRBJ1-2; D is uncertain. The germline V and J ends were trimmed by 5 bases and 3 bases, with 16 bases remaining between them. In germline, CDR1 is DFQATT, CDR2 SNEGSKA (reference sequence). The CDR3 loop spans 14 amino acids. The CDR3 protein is CSADPATGDYGYTF. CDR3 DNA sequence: TGCAGTGCTGACCCTGCCACCGGAGACTATGGCTACACCTTC.

In DNA, the CDR3 is TGTGCCAGCAGCTTTCGGACTAGCGGATCCTACGAGCAGTACGTC. This codes for CASSFRTSGSYEQYV. The chain carries TRBV7-8 and TRBJ2-7; the match to TRBD2 covers 10 bases. This CDR3 comprises 15 residues. After removal of 3 bases from V and 1 base from J, the junction contained 3 bases not matched to a gene. Germline CDR1 SGHVS, CDR2 FQNEAQ.